What follows describes a single T cell receptor (beta chain). This specimen comes from a study of blood T cell repertoires in COVID-19. Study-wide background: The cDNA or gDNA used as material had been derived from T cells, B-cell-depleted T cells, or PBMCs.

The V end lost 7 bases, the J end lost 4 bases, and 14 bases lay between the germline ends. The length of the CDR3 is 13 residues. CDR1 is MNHNY and CDR2 is SVGAGI in the germline V gene (reference sequence). Assay: immunoSEQ multiplex PCR; the TCRdb copy retains only in-frame clones and omits some. Among about 280,000 clones listed, 80% to 95% were seen once. Participants spanned ages about 18 to 90 years and resided in roughly 26 US areas. Cohorts were assigned according to the clinical history that participants reported. People in the exposed group encountered a COVID-19 case within 2 weeks before entering the study.

J is TRBJ2-7 and V is TRBV6-6; weak D call: TRBD1 (5 bases). This TCR was sampled from a man in his forties who had been exposed to COVID-19. Sample: PBMCs or T cells enriched from blood (not recorded which). The CDR3 DNA follows: TGTGCCAGCAAAAACCAAGGGGCGTACGAGCAGTACTTC. This encodes CASKNQGAYEQYF.